This TCR beta chain was captured in a study of OX40 agonist ivuxolimab in advanced cancers. The wider study: The dose-escalation cohort was around 83% male, with a mean age of about 56 years, ranging about 20 to 85.

From germline, CDR1 is SGHRS and CDR2 YFSETQ. V gave up 4 bases and J gave up 0 bases, with 7 bases separating them. The CDR3 sequence is 13 residues long. Study-wide findings and caveats: Researchers did not establish what antigens the expanded peripheral T cells target.

Cycle 7 day 1, cycle 4 day 1, and baseline were the timepoints at which blood was sampled. Generated by immunoSEQ multiplex PCR, the TCRdb table keeps only in-frame clones and is missing some. Altogether 40,000 to 45,000 clones are present, 85% to 90% being singletons, with the ten largest covering approximately 5.9%. Details on this clone: What it binds is unknown.

The sample was CD4+ or CD8+ T cells sorted from blood, taken in a trial of the OX40 agonist ivuxolimab. The chain couples TRBV5-1 to TRBJ1-1, with no clear D. The receptor was derived from an adult with an advanced solid tumor such as melanoma, head and neck, liver or kidney cancer. The CDR3 region is CASSIGMNTEAFF. The CDR3 coding sequence is TGCGCCAGCAGCATTGGGATGAACACTGAAGCTTTCTTT.